Included here is one T cell receptor (beta chain) sequence, with context. No antigen is known for it. Tagging with unique molecular identifiers was applied to individual cDNA molecules. TCRdb called the 5' RACE reads again in MiXCR, with one record for every CDR3 protein. The data contain tens of thousands of distinct CDR3 sequences, 3.5% to 5.5% of them singletons. This entry comes from a study of early T cells in non-severe SARS-CoV-2 infection. Overall study: Bulk RNA isolated from unsorted whole blood underwent sequencing; chains were not paired. General study findings and limits: The VDJdb matching leaned toward anti-spike CD8 responses and overlooked private and CD4 specificities.

The CDR3 is 18 amino acids. The junction had 8 bases not matched to a gene; V was cut back by 4 bases and J by 3 bases. Germline assignment: CDR1 SGHTA and CDR2 FQGTGA. The chain uses TRBV7-3 and TRBJ2-3; 15 bases are shared with TRBD2. This receptor was taken from an adult who was a healthcare worker with PCR-confirmed SARS-CoV-2 infection or an uninfected control (not recorded which). Source material: whole blood. The CDR3 loop reads CASSSHGLAGGPTDTQYF. The DNA of the CDR3 is TGTGCCAGCAGCTCCCACGGACTAGCGGGAGGGCCAACAGATACGCAGTATTTT.